The clone carrying this TCR beta chain came up many times. Its antigen is still unknown. The CDR3 extends over 15 amino acids. J was trimmed by 8 bases and V by 0 bases; bases with no gene match: 8. Germline V gene sequence: CDR1 DFQATT, CDR2 SNEGSKA (reference sequence). These data come from a study of CD8+CD57+ T cells in acquired aplastic anemia. Study background: Sorted CD4+ and CD8+ cells yielded roughly 3 ug of DNA on average.

The study, taken as a whole, reports: Common to patients and controls were about 31 CD8+ CDR3 sequences.

By flow cytometry, patients selected for sequencing had shown an expansion of CD8+CD57+ cells. Among the patients, all had severe acquired aplastic anemia. No patient had been given any therapy when blood was sampled. TCR beta VDJ and CDR3 were profiled, and genomic DNA was the template. TCRdb reprocessed the reads via MiXCR and lists one record per CDR3 protein. The table lists about 290,000 distinct CDR3 sequences, 45% to 65% of them singletons. The rearrangement uses TRBV20-1 and TRBJ2-1; 9 bases match TRBD2. This receptor was identified in a human donor with aplastic anemia. Material: sorted CD4+, CD8+, or CD8+CD57+ T cells (not recorded which) from PBMCs. The CDR3 loop reads CSARDAGGAGDEQFF. The CDR3 DNA reads TGCAGTGCTAGAGATGCGGGGGGGGCCGGCGATGAGCAGTTCTTC.